The 18 T cell receptor beta chains presented below share a single source sample, sequenced in a study of beta chain features in type 1 diabetes. TCRB transcripts that were expressed got sequenced, as all of the isolated RNA had been reverse transcribed. Data came from immunoSEQ multiplex PCR; TCRdb stores just in-frame clones and leaves some out. Of around 99,000 clones listed, less than 40% are singletons. The specimen sequenced was stem cell memory CD4+ T cells from blood. The receptor set was obtained from a young woman in good health.

This rearrangement joins TRBV4-2 to TRBJ2-7; 12 positions agree with TRBD2. This CDR3 is 15 amino acids long. The V gene's germline CDR1 is LGHNA and CDR2 YNFKEQ. Losses at the gene ends were 1 base for V and 4 bases for J; bases not matched to a gene: 2. The CDR3 DNA is TGTGCCAGCAGCCAAGGACTAGCGGGGGTTTACGAGCAGTACTTC. Translation: CASSQGLAGVYEQYF.

Comment on this clone: This sample includes further DNA sequences coding for the same CDR3. The chain carries TRBV18 and TRBJ1-1; 7 nucleotides line up with TRBD1. CDR3 size: 13 residues. CDR1 KGHSH and CDR2 LQKENI come from the germline V gene. J was trimmed by 3 bases and V by 3 bases; bases with no gene match: 1. CDR3 residues: CASSPQGDTEAFF. The DNA of the CDR3 is TGTGCCAGCTCACCTCAGGGGGACACTGAAGCTTTCTTT.

The V gene is TRBV30, the J gene TRBJ2-2; 9 nucleotides align to TRBD1. Germline V gene sequence: CDR1 GTSNPN, CDR2 SVGIG (reference sequence). The V and J ends lost 4 bases and 7 bases, in that order; junction bases with no gene match: 7. This CDR3 is 14 amino acids long. CDR3 DNA sequence: TGTGCCTGGACCCCCGGGACAGGGCACGGGGAGCTGTTTTTT. Residues: CAWTPGTGHGELFF.

This sequence joins TRBV6-1 and TRBJ2-5, with 7 positions matching TRBD2. From germline, CDR1 is MNHNS and CDR2 SASEGT. J was trimmed by 5 bases and V by 5 bases; bases with no gene match: 5. This CDR3 is built from 13 residues. This CDR3 is CASSYLGGETQYF. DNA of the CDR3: TGTGCCAGCAGTTATCTGGGGGGGGAGACCCAGTACTTC.

The chain uses TRBV6-1 and TRBJ2-1; 12 bases fit TRBD2. V lost 3 bases to trimming and J lost 9 bases; unmatched junction nucleotides: 6. The CDR3 has 15 residues. Germline CDR1 MNHNS, CDR2 SASEGT. In DNA, the CDR3 is TGTGCCAGCAGTGAGCTAGCGGGAGGGCGAGGTGAGCAGTTCTTC. Its protein is CASSELAGGRGEQFF.

This clone was detected only a few times. V gene TRBV5-1 combines with J gene TRBJ2-6, with D hard to call. The CDR3 totals 16 residues. The V end was cut by 3 bases, the J end by 0 bases, with 10 bases between. The germline gives CDR1 SGHRS, CDR2 YFSETQ. The chain's CDR3 is CASSSRLVSGANVLTF. CDR3 bases: TGCGCCAGCAGCTCAAGACTGGTCTCTGGGGCCAACGTCCTGACTTTC.

This chain uses TRBV7-2 with TRBJ2-5, with D perhaps TRBD1 (6 bases). The germline V gene has CDR1 SGHTA and CDR2 FQGNSA. V was trimmed by 4 bases and J by 0 bases, leaving 15 bases between them. This CDR3 has 16 residues. CDR3 in amino acids: CASSSQIRDNQETQYF. Written as DNA, the CDR3 is TGTGCCAGCAGCTCGCAGATCCGGGACAACCAAGAGACCCAGTACTTC. The variable domain in full, with the rest retrieved from reference TRBV7-2 and TRBJ2-5, is GAGVSQSPSNKVTEKGKDVELRCDPISGHTALYWYRQSLGQGLEFLIYFQGNSAPDKSGLPSDRFSAERTGGSVSTLTIQRTQQEDSAVYLCASSSQIRDNQETQYFGPGTRLLVL.

The chain employs TRBV7-2 and TRBJ2-1; TRBD2 matches 16 bases. CDR3 length equals 17 residues. Per the germline V gene, CDR1 is SGHTA and CDR2 is FQGNSA. The trim removed 1 base at V and 8 bases at J, leaving 5 bases unmatched. The CDR3 coding sequence is TGTGCCAGCAGCTTAGGGTGGGGACTAGCGGGAGGGGATGAGCAGTTCTTC. This encodes CASSLGWGLAGGDEQFF.

In the case of this clone: One end of the junction is discordant with germline, which a read error may explain. V usage is TRBV7-7 and J usage is TRBJ2-7; 7 positions agree with TRBD1. The CDR3 runs 13 residues. Germline CDR1 reads SSHAT; CDR2 reads FNYEAQ (reference sequence). The CDR3 reads CASSLLTGNEQYF. CDR3 bases: TGTGCTAGCAGCTTACTGACAGGGAACGAGCAGTACTTC. Full variable domain (missing parts from reference TRBV7-7 and TRBJ2-7): GAGVSQSPRYKVTKRGQDVTLRCDPISSHATLYWYQQALGQGPEFLTYFNYEAQPDKSGLPSDRFSAERPEGSISTLTIQRTEQRDSAMYRCASSLLTGNEQYFGPGTRLTVT.

This chain links TRBV7-9 with TRBJ1-1; TRBD1 aligns across 8 bases. The CDR3 consists of 13 residues. J lost 4 bases, V lost 6 bases, and 4 bases had no gene match. Per the germline V gene, CDR1 is SEHNR and CDR2 is FQNEAQ (reference sequence). CDR3 DNA sequence: TGTGCCAGCAGGAACAGGGGGGGCACTGAAGCTTTCTTT. It encodes CASRNRGGTEAFF.

This clone was observed a handful of times. This sequence joins TRBV25-1 and TRBJ2-7; D possibly corresponds to TRBD1 (6 bases). V lost 3 bases and J 0 bases, leaving 15 bases between the germline ends. Germline loops: CDR1 MGHDK, CDR2 SYGVNS. CDR3 length equals 16 residues. This CDR3 is CASSEGHSVLSYEQYF. The DNA for the CDR3 is TGTGCCAGCAGTGAGGGACACTCAGTGCTCTCCTACGAGCAGTACTTC.

The chain employs TRBV4-2 and TRBJ1-1; D may be TRBD1 (6 bases). The CDR3 length is 15 residues. Trimming took off 3 bases at V and 0 bases at J, with 11 bases between the two ends. In germline, CDR1 is LGHNA, CDR2 YNFKEQ. CDR3 region: CASSQRRQVNTEAFF. The CDR3 DNA follows: TGTGCCAGCAGCCAGCGACGACAGGTGAACACTGAAGCTTTCTTT.

This rearrangement joins TRBV5-5 to TRBJ2-3, with a possible D match to TRBD1 (6 bases). CDR1 is SGHKS and CDR2 is YYEKEE in the germline V gene (reference sequence). V lost 4 bases, J lost 3 bases, and 18 bases lay in between. There are 16 residues in the CDR3. The CDR3 reads CASSGPQGLSTDTQYF. The CDR3 coding sequence is TGTGCCAGCAGCGGCCCCCAGGGGCTTTCAACAGATACGCAGTATTTT.

The chain links TRBV6-5 to TRBJ2-3; D may be TRBD2 (6 bases). The V gene lost 2 bases and the J gene lost 11 bases, with 11 bases spanning the gap. The CDR3 length is 12 residues. The germline CDR1 and CDR2 sequences are MNHEY and SVGAGI. The CDR3 DNA is TGTGCCAGCAGTTACCCTGGCGGGAAGCAGTATTTT. Its protein is CASSYPGGKQYF.

V and J are TRBV27 and TRBJ2-3, with 9 bases aligning to TRBD1. The V gene's germline CDR1 is MNHEY and CDR2 SMNVEV (reference sequence). J was trimmed by 2 bases and V by 5 bases; bases with no gene match: 8. This CDR3 has 16 amino acids. CDR3 in amino acids: CASSLRTGDYTDTQYF. The CDR3 nucleotides are TGTGCCAGCAGTCTACGGACAGGGGATTACACAGATACGCAGTATTTT.

This sequence joins TRBV28 and TRBJ2-1; D perhaps matches TRBD2 (5 bases). In germline, CDR1 is MDHEN, CDR2 SYDVKM. Trimming shortened V by 4 bases and J by 6 bases, and 16 bases separated the two germline ends. The CDR3 length is 15 residues. DNA of the CDR3: TGTGCCAGCAGTTCAGAGGGAGTGAGGCGCAATGAGCAGTTCTTC. Translated, it gives CASSSEGVRRNEQFF.

V is TRBV28 and J is TRBJ2-4; D is possibly TRBD2 (6 bases). The CDR3 spans 16 residues. CDR1 MDHEN and CDR2 SYDVKM come from the germline V gene. The germline V and J ends were trimmed by 3 bases and 3 bases, with 15 bases remaining between them. The CDR3 DNA follows: TGTGCCAGCAGTTTCGGAGGGAATGAGGGCAAAAACATTCAGTACTTC. Amino acids: CASSFGGNEGKNIQYF.

This clone was seen only a few times. The gene calls are TRBV21-1 and TRBJ2-1; the listed D gene, TRBD1, was not tested against the DNA. TRBV21-1 is tagged as a pseudogene. CDR3 length: 16 amino acids. The CDR3 DNA follows: TGTGCCAGCAGCCCCCGACAGCTTCCTTCCTACAATGAGCAGTTCTTC. Its protein is CASSPRQLPSYNEQFF.